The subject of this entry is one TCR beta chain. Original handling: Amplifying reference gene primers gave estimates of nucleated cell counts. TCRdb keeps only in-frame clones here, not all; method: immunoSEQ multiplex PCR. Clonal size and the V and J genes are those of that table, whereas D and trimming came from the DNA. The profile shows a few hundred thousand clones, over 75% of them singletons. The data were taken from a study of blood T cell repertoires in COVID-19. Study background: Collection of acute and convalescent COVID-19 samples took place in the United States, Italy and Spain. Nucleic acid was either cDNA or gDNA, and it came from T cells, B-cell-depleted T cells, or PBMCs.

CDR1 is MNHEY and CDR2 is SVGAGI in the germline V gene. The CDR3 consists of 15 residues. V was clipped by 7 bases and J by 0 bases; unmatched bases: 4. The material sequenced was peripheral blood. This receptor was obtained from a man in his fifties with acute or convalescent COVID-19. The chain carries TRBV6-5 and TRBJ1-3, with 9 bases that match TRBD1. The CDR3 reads CASTRTGDSGNTIYF. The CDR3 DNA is TGTGCCAGCACCCGGACAGGGGACTCTGGAAACACCATATATTTT.